This TCR beta chain is drawn from a study of T cells in Graves' hyperthyroidism and ophthalmopathy. What was amplified from RNA transcripts were TCR beta CDR3 regions. Primed by the HTBI set, a first-round RT-PCR was run on the TCR CDR3. Using its own MiXCR run on the multiplex PCR reads, TCRdb lists one record per CDR3 protein. The sample comprises around 620,000 distinct CDR3 sequences, about half of which are singletons, and roughly 19% rests with the top ten. The sample holds many counts of this clonotype. As yet, its antigen is unknown. Study findings and constraints: Peripheral blood also featured most of the thyroid clonotypes expanded above 0.001.

The CDR3 has 15 amino acids. Germline CDR1 reads SGHRS; CDR2 reads YFSETQ. V was trimmed by 4 bases and J by 4 bases, leaving 17 bases between them. Sequencing was carried out using peripheral blood or thyroid tissue (not recorded which). The chain carries TRBV5-1 and TRBJ2-5; tentative D call: TRBD1 (6 bases). The sequence derives from an adult woman with Graves' disease, either hyperthyroidism or ophthalmopathy (not recorded which). The CDR3 here is CASSPHQGRGETQYF. CDR3 nucleotide sequence: TGCGCCAGCAGCCCCCACCAGGGGCGCGGAGAGACCCAGTACTTC.